The sequence of this T cell receptor beta chain was determined in a study of hypomethylating agent response in myelodysplastic syndrome. Two replicates of around 200 ng each gave 400 ng DNA per sample, survey resolution. Only in-frame clones appear in the TCRdb table, and some are missing; sequencing was by immunoSEQ multiplex PCR. The sample carries some 4,700 clones, approximately 82% recorded once. The TCR sequence derives from a human donor with myelodysplastic syndrome. Sample: bone marrow, taken before or after starting hypomethylating agent treatment for myelodysplastic syndrome (not recorded which).

CDR3 bases: TGTGCCAGCAGTACTCGGGACACCGTACCGGGTGAGCAGTTCTTC. Translated: CASSTRDTVPGEQFF. The V gene is TRBV28, the J gene TRBJ2-1; tentative D call: TRBD1 (6 bases). In germline, CDR1 is MDHEN, CDR2 SYDVKM. There are 15 residues in the CDR3. V was pared by 5 bases and J by 9 bases, with 20 bases between.